The rows below give T cell receptor beta chains drawn from one sample of a study of identical twins. Via MiXCR, TCRdb re-called the 5' RACE reads, giving one row per CDR3 protein. The sample shows about 890,000 distinct CDR3 sequences, roughly 12% of them seen only once. The sample also formed part of further work on yellow fever vaccine responses in identical twins.

Sequences were obtained from PBMCs. These receptors were obtained from a young woman in good health. Both conserved end residues are part of each CDR3. The D gene is left open where the match is weak. Size tells how often a clone was seen (once, few, many) or the class of an expanded clone, and some rows leave it out.

D gene: NA
V gene: TRBV25-1
CDR3 length: 13
clone size: many
J gene: TRBJ2-1
CDR3 DNA: TGTGCCAGCAGCGGATCCCCCGGGGGTGAGCAGTTCTTC
CDR3 protein: CASSGSPGGEQFF

D gene: NA
V gene: TRBV5-1
CDR3 length: 14
clone size: few
J gene: TRBJ1-1
CDR3 DNA: TGCGCCAGCAGCCCACAGGAACTACCCACTGAAGCTTTCTTT
CDR3 protein: CASSPQELPTEAFF

D gene: TRBD2
V gene: TRBV5-1
CDR3 length: 16
clone size: many
J gene: TRBJ2-3
CDR3 DNA: TGCGCCAGCAGCTTGGGGGCTAGCGGCCGCACAGATACGCAGTATTTT
CDR3 protein: CASSLGASGRTDTQYF

D gene: NA
V gene: TRBV7-6
CDR3 length: 15
clone size: NA
J gene: TRBJ2-3
CDR3 DNA: TGTGCCAGCAGCTTAGGCCCCTTGGGCACAGATACGCAGTATTTT
CDR3 protein: CASSLGPLGTDTQYF

D gene: TRBD1
V gene: TRBV7-8
CDR3 length: 17
clone size: NA
J gene: TRBJ2-7
CDR3 DNA: TGTGCCAGCAGCTTAGCCTCAGGGGGACAGGGGTCTGACGAGCAGTACTTC
CDR3 protein: CASSLASGGQGSDEQYF

D gene: NA
V gene: TRBV2
CDR3 length: 15
clone size: NA
J gene: TRBJ2-3
CDR3 DNA: TGTGCCAGCAGTTCGCAGGGGTTTAGGACAGATACGCAGTATTTT
CDR3 protein: CASSSQGFRTDTQYF

D gene: NA
V gene: TRBV5-6
CDR3 length: 11
clone size: NA
J gene: TRBJ1-1
CDR3 DNA: TGTGCCAGCAGCTTGGAGCATGAAGCTTTCTTT
CDR3 protein: CASSLEHEAFF

D gene: TRBD1
V gene: TRBV7-6
CDR3 length: 15
clone size: NA
J gene: TRBJ1-5
CDR3 DNA: TGTGCCAGCAGCGCAGGGACAGGGTGGAATCAGCCCCAGCATTTT
CDR3 protein: CASSAGTGWNQPQHF

D gene: NA
V gene: TRBV6-4
CDR3 length: 16
clone size: many
J gene: TRBJ2-2
CDR3 DNA: TGTGCCAGCAGTGATGACCCGGAGGGATTCACCGGGGAGCTGTTTTTT
CDR3 protein: CASSDDPEGFTGELFF

D gene: NA
V gene: TRBV7-9
CDR3 length: 14
clone size: NA
J gene: TRBJ2-3
CDR3 DNA: TGTGCCAGCAGAGGACAGACGGGTACAGATACGCAGTATTTT
CDR3 protein: CASRGQTGTDTQYF

D gene: TRBD2
V gene: TRBV20-1
CDR3 length: 14
clone size: few
J gene: TRBJ2-1
CDR3 DNA: TGCAGTGCTAAGCGGGGGGTCTCCTACAATGAGCAGTTCTTC
CDR3 protein: CSAKRGVSYNEQFF

D gene: NA
V gene: TRBV10-2
CDR3 length: 16
clone size: few
J gene: TRBJ2-3
CDR3 DNA: TGCGCCAGCAGAAGGGGAGGGGGGGGCAGCACAGATACGCAGTATTTT
CDR3 protein: CASRRGGGGSTDTQYF

D gene: TRBD2
V gene: TRBV15
CDR3 length: 13
clone size: NA
J gene: TRBJ2-1
CDR3 DNA: TGTGCCACCAGCAGAGACCAGCGGGAGGATCTGTTCTTC
CDR3 protein: CATSRDQREDLFF

D gene: NA
V gene: TRBV25-1
CDR3 length: 11
clone size: NA
J gene: TRBJ2-5
CDR3 DNA: TGTGCCAGCATGACCCAAGAGACCCAGTACTTC
CDR3 protein: CASMTQETQYF

D gene: NA
V gene: TRBV5-1
CDR3 length: 16
clone size: NA
J gene: TRBJ2-5
CDR3 DNA: TGCGCCAGCAGCTCCGGAGTGGGGCAGGTTCAAGAGACCCAGTACTTC
CDR3 protein: CASSSGVGQVQETQYF

D gene: NA
V gene: TRBV5-1
CDR3 length: 17
clone size: NA
J gene: TRBJ2-1
CDR3 DNA: TGCGCCAGCAGCTTGGGCGGCCGGGGGACCACATACAATGAGCAGTTCTTC
CDR3 protein: CASSLGGRGTTYNEQFF

D gene: NA
V gene: TRBV28
CDR3 length: 16
clone size: few
J gene: TRBJ2-7
CDR3 DNA: TGTGCCAGCAGTTTCTCATTCTTTGGCACCTCCTACGAGCAGTACTTC
CDR3 protein: CASSFSFFGTSYEQYF

D gene: TRBD1
V gene: TRBV7-9
CDR3 length: 17
clone size: many
J gene: TRBJ1-2
CDR3 DNA: TGTGCCAGCAGCTTAGCTCCTTCGGACAGGTCTAACTATGGCTACACCTTC
CDR3 protein: CASSLAPSDRSNYGYTF

D gene: TRBD2
V gene: TRBV20-1
CDR3 length: 14
clone size: many
J gene: TRBJ2-1
CDR3 DNA: TGCAGTGCTAGGGGACTAGCGGGAGGTAATGAGCAGTTCTTC
CDR3 protein: CSARGLAGGNEQFF

D gene: NA
V gene: TRBV12-3/TRBV12-4
CDR3 length: 14
clone size: NA
J gene: TRBJ1-2
CDR3 DNA: TGTGCCAGCAGTTTGATACCGCAAGACTATGGCTACACCTTC
CDR3 protein: CASSLIPQDYGYTF